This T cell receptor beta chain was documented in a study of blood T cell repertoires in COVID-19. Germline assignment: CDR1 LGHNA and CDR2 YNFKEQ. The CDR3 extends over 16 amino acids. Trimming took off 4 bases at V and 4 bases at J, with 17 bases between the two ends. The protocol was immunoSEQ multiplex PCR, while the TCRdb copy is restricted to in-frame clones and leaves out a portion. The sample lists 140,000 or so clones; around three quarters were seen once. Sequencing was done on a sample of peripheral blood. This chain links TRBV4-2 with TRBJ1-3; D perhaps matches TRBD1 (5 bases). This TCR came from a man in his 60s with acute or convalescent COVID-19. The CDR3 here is CASSLLLLGLGNTIYF. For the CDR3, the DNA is TGTGCCAGCAGCCTCCTTCTATTGGGGCTCGGAAACACCATATATTTT.